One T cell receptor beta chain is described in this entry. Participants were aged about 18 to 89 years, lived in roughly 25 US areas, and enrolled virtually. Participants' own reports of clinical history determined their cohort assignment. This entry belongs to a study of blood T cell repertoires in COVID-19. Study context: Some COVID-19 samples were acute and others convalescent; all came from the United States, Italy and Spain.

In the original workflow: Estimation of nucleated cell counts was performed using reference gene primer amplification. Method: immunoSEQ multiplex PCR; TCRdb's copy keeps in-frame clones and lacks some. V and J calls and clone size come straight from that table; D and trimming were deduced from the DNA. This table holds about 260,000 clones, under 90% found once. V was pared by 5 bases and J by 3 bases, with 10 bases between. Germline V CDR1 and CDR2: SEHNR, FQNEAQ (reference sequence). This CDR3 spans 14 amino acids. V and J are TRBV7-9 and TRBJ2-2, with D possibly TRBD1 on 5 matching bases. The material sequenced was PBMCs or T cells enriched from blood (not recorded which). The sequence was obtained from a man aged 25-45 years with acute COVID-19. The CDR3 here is CASSQRQYTGELFF. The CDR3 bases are TGTGCCAGCAGCCAAAGACAGTACACCGGGGAGCTGTTTTTT.